One and the same sample provided the 27 T cell receptor beta chains below, sequenced in a study of blood T cells in healthy people across ages. Sample-barcoded 5' priming and a J-beta primer mix drove a second PCR of roughly 6 to 12 cycles. TCRdb processed the 5' RACE reads anew with MiXCR; each CDR3 protein has one entry. The repertoire holds 800,000 or so distinct CDR3 sequences, with around a quarter as singletons. The sample was also reused in another study, on T cells of mothers and their children.

The sequencing input was blood. All receptors come from a boy between 10 and 17 years old in good health.

The chain carries TRBV6-6 and TRBJ2-7; D gene ambiguous. This CDR3 spans 12 amino acids. Germline CDR1 and CDR2: MNHNY and SVGAGI (reference sequence). Trimming cost V 6 bases and J 5 bases, with 11 bases left between them. CDR3 nucleotide sequence: TGTGCCAGCAGCCTACTAAAAGACGAGCAGTACTTC. As protein: CASSLLKDEQYF.

The table lists this clonotype with a few counts. The gene calls are TRBV5-1 and TRBJ2-5; D is perhaps TRBD2 (6 bases). Per the germline V gene, CDR1 is SGHRS and CDR2 is YFSETQ. The CDR3 loop spans 15 amino acids. Trimming left V 4 bases short and J 2 bases short, with 15 bases between. The CDR3 sequence: CASSPGRGVQETQYF. The CDR3 DNA is TGCGCCAGCAGCCCGGGCCGCGGGGTTCAAGAGACCCAGTACTTC.

CDR3 nucleotide sequence: TGTGCCAGCAGCCAATGGTTTCGGGAAGCTTTCTTT. Its protein product is CASSQWFREAFF. The genes are TRBV16 and TRBJ1-1; unclear D gene. V shed 1 base and J shed 8 bases, with 8 bases lying between them. CDR1 and CDR2 (germline): KGHSY, FQNENV. CDR3 size: 12 residues.

This clonotype was seen a handful of times. V gene TRBV6-5 combines with J gene TRBJ2-1, with no clear D. V was shortened by 3 bases and J by 0 bases, with 9 bases between the two germline ends. The CDR3 extends over 15 amino acids. Germline assignment: CDR1 MNHEY and CDR2 SVGAGI. The CDR3 DNA reads TGTGCCAGCAGTTATGACGAGAGCTCCTACAATGAGCAGTTCTTC. Residues: CASSYDESSYNEQFF.

The chain uses TRBV6-5 and TRBJ2-3; D gene ambiguous. The CDR3 spans 13 residues. Germline loops: CDR1 MNHEY, CDR2 SVGAGI. Trimming removed 6 bases at V and 3 bases at J, with 10 bases between. In nucleotides, the CDR3 is TGTGCCAGCAGCCGACAACGGACAGATACGCAGTATTTT. Protein: CASSRQRTDTQYF.

This clonotype has just a few counts. The germline gene is not matched at one end of the junction; a read error may be the cause. V is TRBV20-1 and J is TRBJ1-1, with D unresolved. Germline assignment: CDR1 DFQATT and CDR2 SNEGSKA (reference sequence). The CDR3 loop spans 15 amino acids. CDR3: CSVRLRLGANTEAFF. CDR3 nucleotides: TGCAGTGTTAGACTCCGGCTGGGCGCGAACACTGAAGCTTTCTTT.

This clonotype was observed a few times. This chain joins TRBV6-5 and TRBJ2-2, with D maybe TRBD2 (5 bases). CDR1 MNHEY and CDR2 SVGAGI come from the germline V gene. CDR3 length equals 15 residues. Deletions cut 5 bases from V and 0 bases from J, with 10 bases between. The CDR3 coding sequence is TGTGCCAGCAGTCGAGGGTTAGCGAACACCGGGGAGCTGTTTTTT. Its protein product is CASSRGLANTGELFF.

This clonotype came up a few times. The chain joins TRBV29-1 to TRBJ2-5; no clear D. The CDR3 extends over 13 amino acids. Between the trimmed V and J ends, which lost 6 bases and 0 bases, there was a span of 11 bases. CDR1 is SQVTM, CDR2 ANQGSEA, per germline. The chain's CDR3 is CSVVTKYQETQYF. CDR3 DNA sequence: TGCAGCGTGGTTACTAAGTACCAAGAGACCCAGTACTTC.

This clonotype showed up just a few times. The rearrangement links TRBV28 to TRBJ2-5; possible D gene TRBD2, 6 bases. Trimming removed 3 bases at V and 11 bases at J, with 16 bases between. The CDR3 covers 13 residues. CDR1 and CDR2 from the germline V gene are MDHEN and SYDVKM. Here the CDR3 DNA reads TGTGCCAGCAGTTTTCTGAAAGTTCGGGAGCAGTACTTC. Its translation is CASSFLKVREQYF.

This clonotype came up a few times. The chain joins TRBV19 to TRBJ2-2; 9 bases match TRBD2. V was pared by 2 bases and J by 3 bases, with 7 bases of the junction left unmatched. In germline, CDR1 is LNHDA, CDR2 SQIVND (reference sequence). The CDR3 extends over 17 amino acids. CDR3 loop: CASSILAGDSDTGELFF. The CDR3 DNA reads TGTGCCAGTAGTATATTAGCGGGAGACTCGGACACCGGGGAGCTGTTTTTT.

This clonotype was observed a handful of times. The CDR3 spells CATSMSTLAKLFF. The CDR3 DNA reads TGTGCCACCAGCATGAGCACGCTGGCAAAACTGTTTTTT. The chain has TRBV15 and TRBJ1-4; D is uncertain. Trimming cost V 4 bases and J 10 bases, with 13 bases left between them. The CDR3 is made up of 13 amino acids. The germline gives CDR1 LNHNV, CDR2 YYDKDF (reference sequence).

This clonotype has a handful of counts. The rearrangement uses TRBV7-2 and TRBJ1-1, with 9 bases aligning to TRBD1. The CDR3 is 17 amino acids. J gave up 3 bases and V 0 bases, and 8 bases lay outside the gene matches. Looked up from germline, CDR1 is SGHTA and CDR2 is FQGNSA. CDR3 loop: CASSLAGTGKEDTEAFF. The CDR3 DNA reads TGTGCCAGCAGCTTAGCCGGGACAGGGAAAGAGGACACTGAAGCTTTCTTT.

The rearrangement joins TRBV5-1 to TRBJ1-4; D is possibly TRBD1 (5 bases). The germline V gene encodes CDR1 SGHRS and CDR2 YFSETQ. V was shortened by 0 bases and J by 8 bases, with 14 bases between the two germline ends. This CDR3 contains 15 residues. CDR3 sequence: CASSLGRREGEKLFF. The CDR3 nucleotides read TGCGCCAGCAGCTTGGGTCGCAGGGAGGGGGAAAAACTGTTTTTT.

The chain carries TRBV20-1 and TRBJ2-5, with 8 bases aligning to TRBD2. This CDR3 has 15 residues. CDR1 and CDR2 (germline): DFQATT, SNEGSKA (reference sequence). V shed 2 bases and J 0 bases; nucleotides not matched to a gene: 5. DNA for the CDR3: TGCAGTGCTAGAACTAGCGGAATTTACCAAGAGACCCAGTACTTC. Translated: CSARTSGIYQETQYF.

The CDR3 DNA reads TGCAGCGTTGAGGGCAGACGTCCCGGGGAGCTGTTTTTT. This translates into CSVEGRRPGELFF. This chain links TRBV29-1 with TRBJ2-2; D gene uncertain. V was clipped by 3 bases and J by 6 bases, with 11 bases between them. Germline V lookup: CDR1 SQVTM, CDR2 ANQGSEA. CDR3 size: 13 residues.

The genes are TRBV28 and TRBJ1-5; a possible D gene is TRBD1 (5 bases). V lost 7 bases and J 7 bases, leaving 17 bases between the germline ends. This CDR3 has 14 residues. Germline assignment: CDR1 MDHEN and CDR2 SYDVKM. Here the CDR3 reads CASTGRQTNQPQHF. The CDR3 DNA sequence: TGTGCCAGCACCGGGAGACAGACCAACCAGCCCCAGCATTTT.

This clonotype has only a few counts. The V gene is TRBV24-1, the J gene TRBJ2-1, with 9 nucleotides matching TRBD2. CDR1 is KGHDR and CDR2 is SFDVKD in the germline V gene. The CDR3 sequence is 16 residues long. J lost 4 bases, V lost 4 bases, and 7 bases had no gene match. CDR3 amino acids: CATSDPGSGGYNEQFF. The CDR3 nucleotides are TGTGCCACCAGTGACCCCGGTAGCGGGGGTTACAATGAGCAGTTCTTC.

About this clonotype: At one end the junction does not follow the germline gene, possibly because of a read error. This chain joins TRBV20-1 and TRBJ2-1; 10 positions match TRBD2. Judging by the DNA end, TRBJ2-5 fits better; the J call may be wrong. The CDR3 is 14 residues long. Per germline, CDR1 DFQATT and CDR2 SNEGSKA (reference sequence). This CDR3 is CSASGGVSQETQYF. Written as DNA, the CDR3 is TGCAGCGCTAGCGGGGGAGTTAGCCAAGAGACCCAGTACTTC.

The V gene is TRBV5-1, the J gene TRBJ2-6; the D gene is possibly TRBD1 (6 bases). Per the germline V gene, CDR1 is SGHRS and CDR2 is YFSETQ. CDR3 size: 15 residues. V lost 7 bases to trimming and J lost 0 bases, with 11 bases between them. CDR3 region: CASGSTGSGANVLTF. In DNA form, the CDR3 reads TGCGCCAGCGGCTCGACAGGCTCTGGGGCCAACGTCCTGACTTTC.

This clonotype was seen only a few times. The gene calls are TRBV20-1 and TRBJ2-5; 13 nucleotides match TRBD2. The J call may be in error: the DNA end matches TRBJ2-7 better. This CDR3 comprises 18 residues. CDR1 is DFQATT and CDR2 is SNEGSKA in the germline V gene (reference sequence). The CDR3 loop reads CSARSRTSGSFRLYEQYF. CDR3 DNA: TGCAGTGCTAGATCTCGGACTAGCGGGAGTTTTAGGCTTTACGAGCAGTACTTC.

J is TRBJ2-1 and V is TRBV20-1; perhaps D is TRBD1 or TRBD2 (5 bases each). The CDR3 runs 15 residues. In germline, CDR1 is DFQATT, CDR2 SNEGSKA (reference sequence). Trimming pared 5 bases from V and 2 bases from J, leaving 16 bases between. The CDR3, as DNA: TGCAGTGCTGAGGGTCCCGGGACGACCTACAATGAGCAGTTCTTC. This codes for CSAEGPGTTYNEQFF.

The V and J genes are TRBV9 and TRBJ2-7; possible D gene TRBD1, 6 bases. The germline V gene has CDR1 SGDLS and CDR2 YYNGEE. This CDR3 has 11 residues. Trimming pared 5 bases from V and 10 bases from J, leaving 13 bases between. CDR3 sequence (DNA): TGTGCCAGCAGACCCGGACAGAGACAGTACTTC. Protein: CASRPGQRQYF.

This clonotype was seen a handful of times. The chain is built from TRBV4-1 and TRBJ2-5, with 13 bases lining up with TRBD2. CDR1 is MGHRA, CDR2 YSYEKL, per germline. V dropped 4 bases and J dropped 0; count of bases not matched to a gene: 2. There are 16 residues in the CDR3. CDR3 sequence: CASSPTSGRDQETQYF. In DNA, the CDR3 is TGCGCCAGCAGCCCCACTAGCGGGAGGGACCAAGAGACCCAGTACTTC.

This clonotype turned up a few times. The V gene is TRBV5-1, the J gene TRBJ1-2; a weak D match, TRBD1 (5 bases). Germline CDR1 reads SGHRS; CDR2 reads YFSETQ. With 4 bases removed from V and 8 bases from J, the gap between germline ends came to 15 bases. CDR3 length: 13 amino acids. CDR3 nucleotide sequence: TGCGCCAGCAGCGGGGACGGGCAGGGAGGCTACACCTTC. Translated, it gives CASSGDGQGGYTF.

The rearrangement joins TRBV4-3 to TRBJ1-3; no firm D call. The germline CDR1 and CDR2 sequences are LGHNA and YSLEER. This CDR3 contains 20 residues. V lost 0 bases, J lost 0 bases, and 21 bases lay in between. The CDR3 nucleotides are TGCGCCAGCAGCCAAGATCGACTGTCGCCAGATCTGGGCTCTGGAAACACCATATATTTT. Protein sequence: CASSQDRLSPDLGSGNTIYF.

This clonotype was observed a handful of times. The gene calls are TRBV6-5 and TRBJ1-1, with D possibly matching TRBD1 (5 bases). The V gene lost 2 bases and the J gene lost 10 bases, with 20 bases spanning the gap. The CDR3 is 15 residues long. Germline CDR1 reads MNHEY; CDR2 reads SVGAGI. The CDR3 region is CASSYGGSGRIGAFF. CDR3 DNA sequence: TGTGCCAGCAGTTACGGGGGGTCGGGGCGGATCGGAGCTTTCTTT.

The chain carries TRBV29-1 and TRBJ2-5; D is ambiguous. The tail of the sequence fits TRBJ2-1 better, so the J call may be wrong. This CDR3 region has 13 residues. CDR1 SQVTM and CDR2 ANQGSEA come from the germline V gene. CDR3 sequence: CSVEVYSRNEQFF. DNA of the CDR3: TGCAGCGTTGAGGTTTACAGTCGGAATGAGCAGTTCTTC.